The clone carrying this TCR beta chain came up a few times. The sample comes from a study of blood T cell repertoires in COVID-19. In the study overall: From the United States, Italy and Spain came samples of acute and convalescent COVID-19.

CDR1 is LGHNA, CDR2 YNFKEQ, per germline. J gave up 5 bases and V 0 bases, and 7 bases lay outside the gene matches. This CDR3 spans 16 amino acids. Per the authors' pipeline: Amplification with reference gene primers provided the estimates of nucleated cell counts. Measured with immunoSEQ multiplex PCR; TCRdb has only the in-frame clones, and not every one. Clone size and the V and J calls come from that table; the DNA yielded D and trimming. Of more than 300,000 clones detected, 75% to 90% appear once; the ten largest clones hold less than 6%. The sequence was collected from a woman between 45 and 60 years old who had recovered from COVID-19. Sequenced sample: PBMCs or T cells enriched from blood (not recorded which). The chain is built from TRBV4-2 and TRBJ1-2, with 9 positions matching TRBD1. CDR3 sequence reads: CASSQDQGTGNYGYTF. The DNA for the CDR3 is TGTGCCAGCAGCCAAGATCAAGGGACAGGGAATTATGGCTACACCTTC.